This T cell receptor (beta chain) derives from a study of cytomegalovirus exposure and HLA in healthy donors (dated 2017 in TCRdb). In the study overall: An earlier analysis of roughly 610 of the donors reported 276 Gb of sequence data and about 120 million unique TCR beta sequences obtained from about 170 million T cells. An early release covering just under 650 HLA-typed donors comprised approximately 290 gigabases of sequencing data and roughly 85 million unique TCR sequences. The genetic ancestry cluster associated with self-reported Caucasian donors included roughly 84% of the roughly 380 genotyped donors. The aim of the study was to test whether cataloging public T cell receptors could identify signatures of past pathogen exposure. The study used immunosequencing to profile the T cell repertoires of under 700 subjects and linked those repertoires to cytomegalovirus serostatus. In addition to the first cohort of roughly 670 subjects, a separate validation cohort of 100 to 150 different subjects was used. High-throughput TCR immunosequencing, statistical association of individual TCRs with disease status, and machine learning were combined to predict cytomegalovirus infection status. A later analysis re-examined previously published TCR beta repertoires from more than 650 donors and added high-resolution HLA genotyping to investigate patterns of TCR occurrence. The later analysis used no new phenotypic data to find candidate immune exposures, relying instead on TCR beta sequences and their occurrence across donors. To decide whether each TCR beta V gene segment behaved as functional or pseudogenic, an earlier analysis of 587 of the donors relied on high-throughput TCR beta sequencing. Donor age, sex, ethnicity and CMV serostatus were compiled together with the repertoire data. Genome-wide SNP genotypes for about 60% of the roughly 700 donors were used in a later genetic analysis, which treated that subset as a discovery cohort. Every repertoire in the discovery cohort had been generated on one and the same sequencing platform. HLA typing included class I and class II loci at four-digit resolution. Typing coverage varied by locus: roughly 620-640 donors for A, B, C, DRB1 and DQB1; roughly 510 for DQA1; more than 600 for DPA1; some 470 for DPB1. Because of strong linkage in the cohort, roughly five DR-DQ haplotypes were treated as single units for association and clustering. Across approximately 400 genotyped donors of the cohort, an average of roughly 250,000 unique TCR beta nucleotide sequences per donor were sequenced, and roughly 20% of those sequences were non-productive. Points the paper makes about the study in general: In a later analysis, the rate of TCR association differed among HLA loci, with DRB1 alleles having the most associated TCRs and HLA-C alleles having the fewest. While some public TCRs were present in many individuals, most TCR sequences turned up only very rarely across donors. Because counts were too low, seventeen rarely observed V segments, including chromosome 9 orphons, were excluded from the earlier analysis of about 500 of the donors. Compared with the approximately 670-donor mean, donors in an Asian-associated ancestry cluster had fewer N-insertions in productive TCRs, according to a later genetic analysis. A later analysis found that HLA-associated TCR beta chains were more clonally expanded and had lower generation probabilities than equally common non-associated chains. Linkage disequilibrium might explain the correlated functional status among segregating V segments, but an unknown experimental factor could not be ruled out. When HLA alleles, especially DR and DQ, strongly co-occurred, attributing TCR associations to individual alleles was difficult. A later genetic analysis associated a missense DCLRE1C variant with V-gene and J-gene trimming of TCR beta chains, and an independent cohort replicated the association. An earlier analysis of around 600 of the donors showed that most TCR beta V segments appeared in productive rearrangements either about 90% or about 30% of the time, which broadly matched IMGT annotations. The authors suggested that the approach could potentially be extended to other disease states and immunological phenotypes. In a later analysis, most CMV-associated TCR beta chains were found to appear HLA-restricted, with HLA associations seemingly driven largely by CMV exposure. A few of the identified cytomegalovirus-associated TCR beta chains were confirmed in vitro to be specific for cytomegalovirus antigens. Only TCR beta chains were sequenced in this cohort, and the absence of alpha or paired-chain data limited detectable features. Because HLA typing was unavailable for some donors at each locus, only the typed subset was used in association tests. For the cohort, immune exposure information was limited to CMV serostatus. A further reported finding was that TCR beta sequences accurately predicted the HLA-A and HLA-B alleles for most subjects in the first cohort. Some IMGT-functional V segments, including TRBV6-2 and TRBV6-3, could not be distinguished by the 87-base-pair reads and were therefore excluded. A total of fewer than 200 TCR beta chains were listed by the study as associated with cytomegalovirus. According to a later analysis, parvovirus B19, influenza, CMV and Epstein-Barr virus appeared linked to several top co-occurrence clusters. In both the original and validation cohorts, the classifier was reported to diagnose cytomegalovirus status with high specificity and sensitivity. Presence/absence analyses assumed roughly uniform sequencing depth across donors, an assumption that may not hold. A later analysis associated 15,000 to 20,000 TCR beta sequences with specific HLA alleles at a false discovery rate of 0.05. A cluster of highly shared sequence variants was judged likely to be a technical artifact of the sequencing pipeline.

Regarding this clone: Its antigen is currently not known.

The CDR3 has 17 amino acids, counting the end cysteine and phenylalanine. Here the CDR3 DNA is all that survives: 51 bases in frame from base 1. CDR1 SNHLY and CDR2 FYNNEI were looked up in the germline V gene. V is cut back by 6 bases and J by 2 bases, with 11 bases in the junction unmatched. Preparation of the library involved the immunoSEQ multiplex PCR assay. The multiplex PCR relied on a mix of 60 forward primers for TCR Vbeta segments and 13 reverse primers for TCR Jbeta segments. Amplification of the CDR3 region of rearranged TCR beta genes was performed with a multiplex PCR assay on genomic DNA. The Illumina HiSeq System was used to sequence the amplified TCR beta libraries as 87-base-pair reads. The authors processed their data as follows. A later analysis counted some 80 million unique TCR beta chains across the 550 to 750 repertoires, and 10 million to 12 million of these chains were shared by at least two donors. To remove PCR and sequencing errors, raw reads were error-corrected and collapsed into unique sequences using a nearest-neighbor algorithm that merged closely related sequences. V, D and J gene segments were assigned by aligning CDR3 sequences to IMGT reference sequences. For a sequence to be retained, a match of at least six nucleotides to both a V gene segment and a J gene segment was required. A rearrangement was called productive if the CDR3 had no stop codons and remained in frame with V and J, and every other rearrangement was called non-productive. CDR3 was defined by IMGT convention, running from the second conserved V-encoded cysteine to the conserved J-encoded phenylalanine. Sequences without an unambiguous match to a single V gene segment were excluded from the earlier analysis of 587 of the donors. In an earlier analysis of approximately 550 of the donors, V segments were called functional above 56.7% productive rearrangements and were called segregating when the between-donor standard deviation exceeded 5%. A statistical classification framework was built for diagnosing cytomegalovirus status from the catalog of TCR beta chain sequences. A later analysis assigned V and J genes by comparing TCR nucleotide sequences with IMGT/GENE-DB human TR gene sequences. Using the TCRdist pipeline, a later analysis assigned CDR3 sequences along with most-parsimonious VDJ recombination scenarios. In a later analysis, every TCR beta chain was defined by the combination of its CDR3 amino acid sequence and its V-gene family, and reads without a unique V-gene family were dropped. A later analysis removed roughly 590 highly shared, low-generation-probability nucleotide sequences to deal with suspected cross-contamination and a sequencing artifact. In a later analysis, a clonal expansion index for each public chain was calculated from normalized within-repertoire ranks of inferred template counts. In a later analysis, generation probabilities were computed with a VDJ recombination model fitted to out-of-frame rearrangements, and the resulting probabilities were checked against IGoR. A later analysis scored TCR-TCR, TCR-HLA and TCR-CMV co-occurrence with hypergeometric tests, applying a repertoire-size bias correction to TCR pairs. To estimate false discovery rates, a later analysis permuted the HLA or CMV assignments 20 times. In a later analysis, co-occurring TCRs were grouped using DBSCAN, with TCRdist sequence similarity added in when clustering inside HLA-allele-positive subsets. Repertoires with fewer than 30,000 or more than 120,000 public chains, plus five repertoires with anomalous nucleotide sharing, were excluded from co-occurrence clustering. As stored in TCRdb, this immuneACCESS dataset retains in-frame rearrangements with V and J assigned. A fraction of the clones does not appear; measured against another copy, unresolved V genes explain less than half of the discrepancy, and the remainder lacks a known reason. The V and J calls and clone size were taken over from that table, and D and trimming were inferred from the DNA. This sample's records show under 50,000 clones. The ten largest account for about 17% of the sample.

The cohort consisted of approximately 670 healthy bone marrow donors. Cohort members were all nominally healthy when sampled, although unrecorded immune exposures were likely present. The donor was CMV seronegative and was included in the group of 352 seronegative cohort members. Each donor provided a peripheral blood sample, and peripheral blood mononuclear cells were used for TCR beta sequencing. Genomic DNA was extracted from the blood cell samples with the Qiagen DNeasy Blood Extraction Kit. Sequences were obtained from PBMCs. The chain joins TRBV2 to TRBJ2-2, with 8 bases in between that match TRBD1. The receptor comes from a male donor in good health and CMV-seronegative. The encoded CDR3 is CASRATGTGLNTGELFF. DNA sequence: TGTGCCAGCAGGGCCACCGGGACAGGACTTAACACCGGGGAGCTGTTTTTT.